This TCR beta chain derives from a study of T-cell reconstitution after alpha-beta-depleted transplantation in children. Unique molecular identifiers were used to barcode this TCRbeta library. Each CDR3 protein is one row after TCRdb ran MiXCR on the PCR reads. The sample records 600,000 to 700,000 distinct CDR3 sequences, roughly 15% being singletons. This clonotype was seen only a few times. This material consisted of PBMCs from the stem cell graft donor, taken from the stem cell graft. The sequence came from a human donor who donated a stem cell graft to a child with acute myeloid leukemia.

As DNA, the CDR3 is TGTGCCAGCAGTGTACTAGCGGGGGACGGGGAGCTGTTTTTT. This gives the protein CASSVLAGDGELFF. This chain links TRBV28 with TRBJ2-2, with TRBD2 identical over 11 bases. CDR1 is MDHEN and CDR2 is SYDVKM in the germline V gene. The CDR3 extends over 14 amino acids. V was pared by 5 bases and J by 7 bases, with 3 bases of the junction left unmatched.